This TCR beta chain was recorded in a study of T cell repertoires in cytomegalovirus infection. One entry per CDR3 protein, called by TCRdb with MiXCR from the reads. The repertoire holds approximately 130,000 distinct CDR3 sequences, with roughly 25% as singletons. The CDR3 is 19 residues long. CDR1 and CDR2 from the germline V gene are SGHAT and FQDESV (reference sequence). Details on this clonotype: Its antigen remains unidentified. One junction end disagrees with the germline gene, perhaps due to a read error.

This clonotype originated in a human donor in good health (CMV status not recorded). Some clones in this sample may be carry-over from other donors' samples. The chain uses TRBV11-1 and TRBJ2-1; 16 nucleotides match TRBD2. Sequenced material: PBMCs, sequenced either directly or after in vitro stimulation (not recorded which). The CDR3 nucleotides read TGTGCCAGCAGATTAGCACCGGGACTAGCGGGGGGGGCCTACAATGAGCAGTTCTTC. It codes for CASRLAPGLAGGAYNEQFF.